These 25 T cell receptor beta chains were all obtained from the same sample, sequenced in a study of blood T cells in healthy people across ages. Together with a sample-barcoded 5' primer, a J-beta primer mix was included in a second PCR lasting 7 to 11 cycles. TCRdb processed the 5' RACE reads anew with MiXCR; each CDR3 protein has one entry. The table lists some 640,000 distinct CDR3 sequences, about 30% of them singletons. The sample comprised blood. These receptors all stem from a woman older than 75 in good health.

This clonotype was seen ten or more times. The chain combines TRBV5-1 with TRBJ2-3; perhaps TRBD1 as D (6 bases). CDR3 length: 14 residues. V lost 2 bases, J lost 2 bases, and 9 bases lay in between. Germline CDR1 is SGHRS and CDR2 is YFSETQ. The CDR3 coding sequence is TGCGCCAGCAGCTTAAAGGGGGTCACAGATACGCAGTATTTT. This encodes CASSLKGVTDTQYF.

As for this clonotype: One end of the junction fails to match germline, which may point to a read error. The CDR3, as DNA: TGTGCCGGCAGCTTAGTAGGGGGGGCAAGCAATCAGCCCCAGCATTTT. Translated: CAGSLVGGASNQPQHF. V gene TRBV7-2 combines with J gene TRBJ1-5, with a possible D match to TRBD1 (6 bases). The CDR3 consists of 16 residues. Germline loops: CDR1 SGHTA, CDR2 FQGNSA.

A note on this clonotype: Just one base apart from a much larger clone, this may be a read error. J is TRBJ1-2 and V is TRBV2; 8 nucleotides match TRBD1. The CDR3 contains 15 residues. Per germline, CDR1 SNHLY and CDR2 FYNNEI. The CDR3 nucleotides read TGTGTCAGCAGTGAGCAGGGGGCGCGGTCGGGTGGCTACACCTTC. Its protein product is CVSSEQGARSGGYTF.

This chain uses TRBV6-6 with TRBJ1-2; D perhaps matches TRBD1 (6 bases). The germline V gene encodes CDR1 MNHNY and CDR2 SVGAGI (reference sequence). Deletions cut 4 bases from V and 8 bases from J, with 23 bases between. The CDR3 runs to 16 residues. The CDR3 loop is CASSSKGGRKTSGYTF. The CDR3 DNA reads as TGTGCCAGCAGTTCAAAGGGGGGACGGAAAACCTCCGGCTACACCTTC.

This clonotype was seen a few times. The rearrangement joins TRBV30 to TRBJ1-2; TRBD1 might be the D (5 bases). V shed 3 bases and J shed 2 bases, with 7 bases lying between them. The CDR3 extends over 12 amino acids. The germline gives CDR1 GTSNPN, CDR2 SVGIG (reference sequence). The CDR3 nucleotides are TGTGCCTGGAGCGGGGCCAACTATGGCTACACCTTC. It translates to CAWSGANYGYTF.

This clonotype appeared a single time. The chain uses TRBV12-3 or TRBV12-4 and TRBJ1-6, with D possibly matching TRBD1 (6 bases). V dropped 3 bases and J dropped 10 bases, with 25 bases sitting between them. The CDR3 totals 18 residues. The CDR3 sequence: CASSLVFAGEEGESPLHF. The CDR3 nucleotides read TGTGCCAGCAGTTTGGTTTTTGCAGGGGAGGAAGGTGAATCACCCCTCCACTTT.

This clonotype was counted ten times or more. V gene TRBV20-1 combines with J gene TRBJ2-7; D unresolved. V dropped 2 bases and J dropped 2 bases, with 13 bases sitting between them. The CDR3 runs to 14 residues. The V gene's germline CDR1 is DFQATT and CDR2 SNEGSKA (reference sequence). The CDR3 here is CSARSSLRTYEQYF. CDR3 bases: TGCAGTGCTAGAAGCAGCCTTCGTACCTACGAGCAGTACTTC.

This clonotype appeared many times. The chain carries TRBV9 and TRBJ2-3, with D possibly matching TRBD1 (5 bases). V lost 1 base and J lost 3, with 15 bases in between. Germline loops: CDR1 SGDLS, CDR2 YYNGEE. The CDR3 spans 16 residues. CDR3 in DNA: TGTGCCAGCAGCGTATTCGCCACAGGCGGAACAGATACGCAGTATTTT. Its protein product is CASSVFATGGTDTQYF.

This clonotype was detected once. The chain links TRBV20-1 to TRBJ2-7; possibly TRBD2 for D (5 bases). The DNA matches TRBJ2-4 better at its end, which makes the J call doubtful. This CDR3 region has 13 residues. Germline V CDR1 and CDR2: DFQATT, SNEGSKA (reference sequence). This chain's CDR3 is CSARSGPEVIQYF. The CDR3 coding sequence is TGCAGTGCTAGAAGTGGACCGGAGGTCATTCAGTACTTC.

This clonotype was recorded at least ten times. The chain combines TRBV12-3 or TRBV12-4 with TRBJ2-1, with D maybe TRBD2 (6 bases). V gave up 6 bases and J gave up 6 bases, with 18 bases separating them. This CDR3 comprises 15 residues. The CDR3 protein is CASRAAQGGTNEQFF. CDR3 sequence (DNA): TGTGCCAGCAGAGCGGCCCAGGGAGGAACCAATGAGCAGTTCTTC.

This clonotype was seen ten or more times. The chain has TRBV11-1 and TRBJ2-4, with 7 bases matching TRBD1. Losses at the gene ends were 5 bases for V and 9 bases for J; bases not matched to a gene: 7. Looked up from germline, CDR1 is SGHAT and CDR2 is FQDESV (reference sequence). CDR3 size: 13 residues. The CDR3 coding sequence is TGTGCCAGCAGCCAAGACAGGGTCGGCATTCAGTACTTC. Translation gives CASSQDRVGIQYF.

This clonotype was counted only a few times. This chain connects TRBV24-1 to TRBJ1-5, with a possible D match to TRBD1 (5 bases). CDR3 length equals 14 residues. V lost 5 bases, J lost 1 base, and 8 bases lay in between. CDR1 and CDR2 (germline): KGHDR, SFDVKD. The CDR3: CATSGRGSNQPQHF. The CDR3 nucleotides are TGTGCCACCAGTGGCCGGGGCAGCAATCAGCCCCAGCATTTT.

This clonotype was observed a handful of times. The rearrangement links TRBV12-3 or TRBV12-4 to TRBJ2-3; the match to TRBD2 covers 8 bases. The CDR3 sequence is 17 residues long. Trimming cost V 3 bases and J 1 base; bases outside gene matches: 9. The CDR3 DNA sequence: TGTGCCAGCAGTTTTGACCGGGGGGGCCTTGGCACAGATACGCAGTATTTT. It specifies CASSFDRGGLGTDTQYF.

Details on this clonotype: A much larger clone lies a single base off, so this may be a read error. The chain links TRBV3-1 to TRBJ2-7; 12 bases map to TRBD2. Germline V CDR1 and CDR2: LGHDT, YNNKEL (reference sequence). V lost 5 bases to trimming and J lost 3 bases; unmatched junction nucleotides: 17. The CDR3 is 19 residues long. CDR3 DNA: TGTGCCAGCAGCGAAGCCGGGTTAACTAGCGGGGGGCCAGTCTACGAGCAGTACTTC. The encoded protein is CASSEAGLTSGGPVYEQYF.

This clonotype was counted many times. The V call is TRBV5-1, the J call TRBJ2-1; either TRBD1 or TRBD2 may supply D (5 bases each). The CDR3 sequence is 14 residues long. Germline V gene data show CDR1 as SGHRS and CDR2 as YFSETQ. V was trimmed by 7 bases and J by 8 bases, leaving 19 bases between them. CDR3 DNA sequence: TGCGCCAGCCGCCCGGGACCGATGGGGGATGAGCAGTTCTTC. Translating it yields CASRPGPMGDEQFF.

This clonotype has more than one count but fewer than ten. CDR3: CATLTPGGVGSPLHF. For the CDR3, the DNA is TGTGCCACCCTGACCCCAGGGGGGGTCGGTTCACCCCTCCACTTT. The rearrangement links TRBV28 to TRBJ1-6, with TRBD1 matching 7 bases. The germline gives CDR1 MDHEN, CDR2 SYDVKM. The CDR3 totals 15 residues. V lost 10 bases and J lost 9; bases outside the gene matches: 15.

The J gene is TRBJ2-2, the V gene TRBV20-1, with 8 bases fitting TRBD1. The V segment lost 1 base and the J segment 15 bases; nucleotides outside the gene matches: 7. The CDR3 runs to 12 residues. Per the germline V gene, CDR1 is DFQATT and CDR2 is SNEGSKA (reference sequence). CDR3 sequence: CSARGNRGRLFF. Here the CDR3 DNA reads TGCAGTGCTAGAGGGAACAGGGGGAGGTTGTTTTTT.

DNA for the CDR3: TGTGCCAGCAGCTTAGAAGGGGCGGGCGAAGCTTTCTTT. Translating gives CASSLEGAGEAFF. The chain employs TRBV7-9 and TRBJ1-1, with D possibly TRBD1 on 5 matching bases. V was shortened by 1 base and J by 8 bases, with 11 bases between the two germline ends. The length of the CDR3 is 13 residues. CDR1 SEHNR and CDR2 FQNEAQ come from the germline V gene (reference sequence). The variable domain in full, with the rest retrieved from reference TRBV7-9 and TRBJ1-1, is DTGVSQNPRHKITKRGQNVTFRCDPISEHNRLYWYRQTLGQGPEFLTYFQNEAQLEKSRLLSDRFSAERPKGSFSTLEIQRTEQGDSAMYLCASSLEGAGEAFFGQGTRLTVV.

For this clonotype: A much more abundant neighbour one base away suggests this may be a read error. V and J are TRBV28 and TRBJ1-1; unclear D gene. Trimming pared 10 bases from V and 6 bases from J, leaving 18 bases between. Germline CDR1 MDHEN, CDR2 SYDVKM. CDR3 length: 13 amino acids. CDR3 sequence reads: CATMGSDGAEAFF. The CDR3 DNA is TGTGCCACCATGGGGTCCGATGGGGCTGAAGCTTTCTTT.

This clonotype was seen many times. The chain joins TRBV29-1 to TRBJ1-2; TRBD1 is a possible D gene (5 bases). The germline V gene encodes CDR1 SQVTM and CDR2 ANQGSEA. V gave up 2 bases and J gave up 4 bases, with 11 bases separating them. CDR3 size: 13 residues. CDR3 sequence (DNA): TGCAGCGTTGAAATCTCAGGGACCTATGGCTACACCTTC. Protein: CSVEISGTYGYTF.

This clonotype was picked up a small number of times. This rearrangement joins TRBV5-1 to TRBJ2-5; D possibly matches TRBD1 or TRBD2 (6 bases each). The CDR3 contains 16 residues. V was cut by 0 bases and J by 2 bases, with 14 bases left in between. CDR1 is SGHRS, CDR2 YFSETQ, per germline. Here the CDR3 DNA reads TGCGCCAGCAGCTTGGGGGGGGCCGGGACTCAAGAGACCCAGTACTTC. This gives the protein CASSLGGAGTQETQYF.

This clonotype was picked up many times. The rearrangement uses TRBV27 and TRBJ1-2; 7 bases agree with TRBD1. This CDR3 is 14 amino acids long. With 5 bases clipped from V and 4 bases from J, the junction kept 7 bases outside the gene matches. Germline CDR1 and CDR2: MNHEY and SMNVEV (reference sequence). The CDR3: CASSLSPGGYGYTF. In DNA, the CDR3 is TGTGCCAGCAGTCTTAGTCCAGGGGGCTATGGCTACACCTTC.

This chain links TRBV5-1 with TRBJ2-7; 9 bases match TRBD1. The CDR3 length is 14 residues. Germline values: CDR1 SGHRS, CDR2 YFSETQ. V shed 4 bases, J shed 7 bases, and the junction held 9 bases outside the gene matches. Here the CDR3 reads CASSVGTGRREQYF. In DNA, the CDR3 is TGCGCCAGCAGCGTTGGGACAGGGCGGAGGGAGCAGTACTTC.

The sample holds many counts of this clonotype. The chain carries TRBV3-1 and TRBJ1-6, with D perhaps matching TRBD1 (5 bases). CDR1 is LGHDT, CDR2 YNNKEL, per germline (reference sequence). The CDR3 extends over 14 amino acids. V was trimmed by 1 base and J by 9 bases, leaving 10 bases between them. CDR3 protein: CASSQVAGSSPLHF. The CDR3 DNA reads as TGTGCCAGCAGCCAAGTGGCAGGGAGTTCACCCCTCCACTTT.

This clonotype was detected many times. The rearrangement joins TRBV4-3 to TRBJ2-7; 7 nucleotides match TRBD2. V was pared by 0 bases and J by 2 bases, with 4 bases of the junction left unmatched. In germline, CDR1 is LGHNA, CDR2 YSLEER. The CDR3 extends over 15 amino acids. The CDR3 DNA is TGCGCCAGCAGCCAAGATATGCGGGGGACCTACGAGCAGTACTTC. It specifies CASSQDMRGTYEQYF.